A selection of T cell receptor beta chains follows, all from one sample in a study of CD4 T cells in relation to SARS-CoV-2 and coronaviruses. TCRdb's table, derived via immunoSEQ multiplex PCR, lists solely in-frame clones and lacks some. Of 24,000 or so clones listed, over 60% are singletons. The antigens of these receptors remain unknown. The source material was CD4+ T cells from PBMCs, cultured in vitro. Every receptor here comes from a human donor in good health. Each CDR3 is given with its conserved first and last residue. Fields, in order: V gene, clone size, D gene, J gene, CDR3 DNA, CDR3 protein. The D gene is left open where the match is weak. Size tells how often a clone was seen (once, few, many) or the class of an expanded clone, and some rows leave it out.

TRBV9,NA,TRBD1,TRBJ2-2,TGTGCCAGCAACCTAGGACAGGGAGGTACCGGGGAGCTGTTTTTT,CASNLGQGGTGELFF
TRBV5-1,once,TRBD2,TRBJ2-2,TGCGCCAGCAGCTTGGCGGGGGGCACCGGGGAGCTGTTTTTT,CASSLAGGTGELFF
TRBV11-3,NA,NA,TRBJ2-1,TGTGCCAGCAGCTTAGGAGGGGGGAGATACAATGAGCAGTTCTTC,CASSLGGGRYNEQFF
TRBV5-1,NA,NA,TRBJ2-3,TGCGCCAGCAGCTTGGAGGCAGATACGCAGTATTTT,CASSLEADTQYF
TRBV15,once,TRBD1,TRBJ1-5,TGTGCCACCAGCAGAGATCCTGGACAGGTAAATAGCAATCAGCCCCAGCATTTT,CATSRDPGQVNSNQPQHF
TRBV7-9,few,NA,TRBJ2-1,TGTGCCAGCAGCCCTGGGCCGGGTCACGAGCAGTTCTTC,CASSPGPGHEQFF
TRBV19,NA,TRBD1,TRBJ2-2,TGTGCCAGTAGTATAGTTGGGACAGGGTCCGGGGAGCTGTTTTTT,CASSIVGTGSGELFF
TRBV5-1,few,NA,TRBJ1-1,TGCGCCAGCACCCCCGGTAGTAACACTGAAGCTTTCTTT,CASTPGSNTEAFF
TRBV6-6,NA,NA,TRBJ1-2,TGTGCCAGCAGTTTCGCAACTGATGGCTACACCTTC,CASSFATDGYTF
TRBV6-2/TRBV6-3,NA,NA,TRBJ2-5,TGTGCCAGCAGCCCTGGGACGGGCGGTGGGACCCAGTACTTC,CASSPGTGGGTQYF
TRBV5-5,NA,NA,TRBJ2-5,TGTGCCAGCAGCCCCCCCTTCGGGTACCAAGAGACCCAGTACTTC,CASSPPFGYQETQYF
TRBV19,NA,NA,TRBJ1-2,TGTGCCAGTACCCAGGCCCTTCAGGGTAACTATGGCTACACCTTC,CASTQALQGNYGYTF
TRBV7-8,NA,NA,TRBJ2-7,TGTGCCAGCAGCTACCGACAGGCCTACGAGCAGTACTTC,CASSYRQAYEQYF
TRBV28,NA,NA,TRBJ1-1,TGTGCCAGCAGTAACCAGGGTACTGAAGCTTTCTTT,CASSNQGTEAFF
TRBV27,NA,TRBD1,TRBJ1-3,TGTGCCAGCAGTTTTAGTGGACAGGGGTCCTCTGGAAACACCATATATTTT,CASSFSGQGSSGNTIYF
TRBV5-1,few,NA,TRBJ2-7,TGCGCCAGCAGCTTGGACGGGGGGCGGGTCTACGAGCAGTACTTC,CASSLDGGRVYEQYF
TRBV19,NA,TRBD2,TRBJ2-5,TGTGCCAGTAGTATATCGGGAGGGCAAGAGACCCAGTACTTC,CASSISGGQETQYF
TRBV10-2,NA,TRBD1,TRBJ1-2,TGCGCCAGCAGTGAGGGCAGGGGGCTCTATGGCTACACCTTC,CASSEGRGLYGYTF
TRBV6-2/TRBV6-3,NA,TRBD1,TRBJ2-7,TGTGCCAGCAGTTACCGGGACAGCTCCTACGAGCAGTACTTC,CASSYRDSSYEQYF
TRBV7-2,NA,NA,TRBJ1-1,TGTGCCAGCAGCTTAAACCCAAGACCACAAAACACTGAAGCTTTCTTT,CASSLNPRPQNTEAFF
TRBV10-1,NA,TRBD1,TRBJ2-7,TGCGCCAGCAGTGGGGGGACAGGGGTGTTAAACGAGCAGTACTTC,CASSGGTGVLNEQYF
TRBV27,NA,NA,TRBJ2-3,TGTGCCAGCAGTTCCCTCCTGAGGCCCCAGTCCCTAGGACCAGATACGCAGTATTTT,CASSSLLRPQSLGPDTQYF
TRBV28,once,TRBD1,TRBJ1-1,TGTGCCAGCAGTCCTAGGACAGGGTACACTGAAGCTTTCTTT,CASSPRTGYTEAFF
TRBV5-1,NA,NA,TRBJ1-2,TGCGCCAGCAGCTTGGCGGCGTCTGTCGTCGGCTACACCTTC,CASSLAASVVGYTF
TRBV3-1/TRBV3-2,NA,NA,TRBJ1-5,TGTGCCAGCAGCCAAGGACACCGGGCCCTCAATCAGCCCCAGCATTTT,CASSQGHRALNQPQHF
TRBV3-1/TRBV3-2,NA,TRBD2,TRBJ2-7,TGTGCCAGCAGCCAAGTAACTAGCGGGGATTACGAGCAGTACTTC,CASSQVTSGDYEQYF
TRBV6-5,NA,TRBD2,TRBJ2-3,TGTGCCAGCAGTTACTTATCTAGCGGGATGGGAGATACGCAGTATTTT,CASSYLSSGMGDTQYF
TRBV5-1,NA,NA,TRBJ2-7,TGCGCCAGCAGCTTGGTGGGGGGGGCCTCCTACGAGCAGTACTTC,CASSLVGGASYEQYF
TRBV4-2,NA,TRBD2,TRBJ2-3,TGTGCCAGCAGCCAAGATGCTAGCGGGGACTTAGGAGATACGCAGTATTTT,CASSQDASGDLGDTQYF
TRBV2,few,NA,TRBJ1-1,TGTGCCAGCAGTGAAGGAGGGGGTGCTGAAGCTTTCTTT,CASSEGGGAEAFF
TRBV7-2,NA,NA,TRBJ2-1,TGTGCCAGCAGCTTTGAGACTAGACAGTTCTTC,CASSFETRQFF
TRBV6-5,NA,TRBD1,TRBJ1-1,TGTGCCAGCAGATACGGACAGGGGGAAACTGAAGCTTTCTTT,CASRYGQGETEAFF
TRBV7-9,NA,NA,TRBJ2-7,TGTGCCAGCAGCCTCGGACAGAGCGAGCAGTACTTC,CASSLGQSEQYF
TRBV6-1,NA,NA,TRBJ2-1,TGTGCCAGCAGTGAAATGGGGGGGCGGTACAATGAGCAGTTCTTC,CASSEMGGRYNEQFF
TRBV4-1,NA,TRBD2,TRBJ2-3,TGCGCCAGCAGCCGTTCCCACCTGCCTCAGCGGGGGGCCACAGATACGCAGTATTTT,CASSRSHLPQRGATDTQYF
TRBV9,NA,NA,TRBJ1-6,TGTGCCAGCAGCGTAGACCTCGGGAATTCACCCCTCCACTTT,CASSVDLGNSPLHF
TRBV11-2,NA,NA,TRBJ2-1,TGTGCCAGCAGCCCCTCCCCGGGTCAGGAATACAATGAGCAGTTCTTC,CASSPSPGQEYNEQFF
TRBV29-1,NA,TRBD1,TRBJ2-2,TGCAGCGCTTCGGTGAACAGGGGTAACACCGGGGAGCTGTTTTTT,CSASVNRGNTGELFF
TRBV9,NA,NA,TRBJ2-6,TGTGCCAGCAGCGAGTTCCGGGGCTCTTCTGGGGCCAACGTCCTGACTTTC,CASSEFRGSSGANVLTF
TRBV20-1,NA,NA,TRBJ2-7,TGCAGTGACAGAAGTTACGAGCAGTACTTC,CSDRSYEQYF
TRBV11-2,NA,TRBD2,TRBJ2-7,TGTGCCAGCAGCCCGGTGGGGACTAGCGTAAGTGAGCAGTACTTC,CASSPVGTSVSEQYF
TRBV3-1/TRBV3-2,once,NA,TRBJ2-3,TGTGCCAGCAGCCAAGGAGTTTCCACAGATACGCAGTATTTT,CASSQGVSTDTQYF
TRBV4-2,NA,NA,TRBJ2-1,TGTGCCAGCAGCCAAAACAATGAGCAGTTCTTC,CASSQNNEQFF
TRBV25-1,NA,NA,TRBJ2-5,TGTGCCAGCAGTGTTACCGGGACACCGTACCAAGAGACCCAGTACTTC,CASSVTGTPYQETQYF
TRBV6-1,NA,NA,TRBJ2-7,TGTGCCAGCAGTGAAGCCGCGGGGTCTTCGGAGTACTTC,CASSEAAGSSEYF
TRBV4-3,few,TRBD1,TRBJ2-1,TGCGCCAGCAGCCTTGGGACAGCCTCCTACAATGAGCAGTTCTTC,CASSLGTASYNEQFF
TRBV19,NA,NA,TRBJ1-1,TGTGCCAGTAGTGGATCGGACATCGGGGACGGAGGAGCTTTCTTT,CASSGSDIGDGGAFF
TRBV5-1,NA,TRBD1,TRBJ1-2,TGCGCCAGCAGCAACCTGACAGGGGGCGACGTTTATGGCTACACCTTC,CASSNLTGGDVYGYTF
TRBV4-3,NA,NA,TRBJ1-1,TGCGCCAGCAGCCCGGATATCAGGAACACTGAAGCTTTCTTT,CASSPDIRNTEAFF
TRBV5-4,NA,TRBD1,TRBJ1-2,TGTGCCAGCAGCTTGGGAGGTCAGGGGGGAGCTAACTATGGCTACACCTTC,CASSLGGQGGANYGYTF
TRBV11-2,once,NA,TRBJ2-7,TGTGCCAGCAGCTTACGGCGGGCTAGCGCCTCCTACGAGCAGTACTTC,CASSLRRASASYEQYF
TRBV7-8,NA,NA,TRBJ2-6,TGTGCCAGCAGCTTAGCGTTAGGGTTTGGGGCCAACGTCCTGACTTTC,CASSLALGFGANVLTF
TRBV29-1,NA,NA,TRBJ2-3,TGCAGCGTAAGAATAGGGGGATACACAGATACGCAGTATTTT,CSVRIGGYTDTQYF